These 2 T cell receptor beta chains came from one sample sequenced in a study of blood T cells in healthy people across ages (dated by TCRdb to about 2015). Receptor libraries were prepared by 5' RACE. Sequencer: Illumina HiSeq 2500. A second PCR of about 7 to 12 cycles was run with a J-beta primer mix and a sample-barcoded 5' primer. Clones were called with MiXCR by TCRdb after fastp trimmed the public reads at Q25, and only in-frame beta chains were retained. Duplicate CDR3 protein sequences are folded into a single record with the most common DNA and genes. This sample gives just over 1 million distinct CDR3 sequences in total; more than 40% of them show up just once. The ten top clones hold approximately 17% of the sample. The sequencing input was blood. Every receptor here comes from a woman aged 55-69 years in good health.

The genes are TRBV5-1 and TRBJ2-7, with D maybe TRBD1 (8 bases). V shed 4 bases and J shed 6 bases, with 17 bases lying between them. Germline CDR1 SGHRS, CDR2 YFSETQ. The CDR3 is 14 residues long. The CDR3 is CASSSGTGTPEQYF. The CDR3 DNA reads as TGCGCCAGCAGCAGCGGGACAGGTACCCCCGAGCAGTACTTC.

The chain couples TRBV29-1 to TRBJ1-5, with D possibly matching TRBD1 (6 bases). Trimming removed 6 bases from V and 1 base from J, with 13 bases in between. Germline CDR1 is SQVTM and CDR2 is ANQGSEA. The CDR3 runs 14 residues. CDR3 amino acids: CSVTIGGSNQPQHF. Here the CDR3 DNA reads TGCAGCGTGACTATTGGGGGCAGCAATCAGCCCCAGCATTTT.